This passage covers 15 T cell receptor beta chains from one sample sequenced in a study of blood T cell repertoires in COVID-19 (dated by TCRdb to about 2020). Library method: the immunoSEQ multiplex PCR assay. What TCRdb holds here is the immuneACCESS table cut down to in-frame rearrangements. Part of the clones is not present; checked against another copy, under half of the missing clones reflect an unresolved V gene, and the others are unexplained. The table for this sample lists fewer than 200,000 clones; 80% to 90% of them were counted only once. Clones ranked in the top ten supply approximately 18% of the sample. Sequencing was carried out using peripheral blood. All receptors come from a woman between 70 and 85 years old who had recovered from COVID-19.

The rearrangement joins TRBV5-1 to TRBJ2-1, with 9 nucleotides matching TRBD1. This CDR3 has 13 residues. Germline assignment: CDR1 SGHRS and CDR2 YFSETQ. Losses at the gene ends were 4 bases for V and 9 bases for J; bases not matched to a gene: 5. CDR3 DNA: TGCGCCAGCAGCCGGACAGGGGTTGGTGAGCAGTTCTTC. Its protein is CASSRTGVGEQFF.

J is TRBJ1-2 and V is TRBV5-1, with D tentatively TRBD1 (5 bases). Germline V gene data show CDR1 as SGHRS and CDR2 as YFSETQ. V dropped 0 bases and J dropped 1 base, with 10 bases sitting between them. The CDR3 sequence is 15 residues long. The CDR3 loop reads CASSLVQGRNYGYTF. The CDR3, as DNA: TGCGCCAGCAGCTTGGTTCAGGGCCGTAACTATGGCTACACCTTC.

This sequence joins TRBV2 and TRBJ2-4; 8 nucleotides agree with TRBD1. The germline V gene has CDR1 SNHLY and CDR2 FYNNEI. The V gene end was trimmed by 6 bases and the J gene end by 0 bases; junction bases not matched to a gene: 7. The CDR3 length is 16 residues. CDR3 bases: TGTGCCAGCAGACCCGACAGGGGACTAGCCAAAAACATTCAGTACTTC. It is translated as CASRPDRGLAKNIQYF.

The chain recombines TRBV5-4 with TRBJ2-6; D unresolved. The CDR3 is 15 amino acids. The V and J ends lost 0 bases and 4 bases respectively, with 8 bases between them. CDR1 and CDR2 (germline): SGHNT, YYREEE (reference sequence). CDR3 DNA sequence: TGTGCCAGCAGCTTGGAGCTGAGGGGGGCCAACGTCCTGACTTTC. Its protein is CASSLELRGANVLTF. Full variable domain (outside the CDR3, taken from reference TRBV5-4 and TRBJ2-6): ETGVTQSPTHLIKTRGQQVTLRCSSQSGHNTVSWYQQALGQGPQFIFQYYREEENGRGNFPPRFSGLQFPNYSSELNVNALELDDSALYLCASSLELRGANVLTFGAGSRLTVL.

This chain connects TRBV30 to TRBJ1-1; a weak D match, TRBD1 (6 bases). The CDR3 runs to 13 residues. CDR1 is GTSNPN and CDR2 is SVGIG in the germline V gene (reference sequence). V dropped 5 bases and J dropped 4 bases, with 14 bases sitting between them. DNA for the CDR3: TGTGCCTGGGATACAGGGTCCGGCACTGAAGCTTTCTTT. Protein product: CAWDTGSGTEAFF.

This sequence joins TRBV15 and TRBJ2-1, with 10 positions matching TRBD2. The ends lost 9 bases at V and 5 bases at J; junction bases unmatched: 4. The CDR3 has 13 amino acids. Germline CDR1 LNHNV, CDR2 YYDKDF (reference sequence). The chain's CDR3 is CATTLAGHNEQFF. CDR3 sequence (DNA): TGTGCCACGACACTAGCGGGACACAATGAGCAGTTCTTC.

Here the CDR3 reads CASSWSGTGVNTEAFF. CDR3 DNA: TGTGCCAGCTCCTGGAGCGGGACAGGGGTGAACACTGAAGCTTTCTTT. V is TRBV18 and J is TRBJ1-1, with 10 bases that match TRBD1. CDR1 and CDR2 (germline): KGHSH, LQKENI. V was clipped by 6 bases and J by 0 bases; unmatched bases: 7. This CDR3 is built from 16 residues.

This clone was counted a single time. The CDR3 coding sequence is TGTGCCAGCAGTGAATTCGGCGGGAATCAGCCCCAGCATTTT. Protein product: CASSEFGGNQPQHF. This chain uses TRBV25-1 with TRBJ1-5; D is undetermined. The CDR3 is made up of 14 amino acids. CDR1 is MGHDK and CDR2 is SYGVNS in the germline V gene. The V end lost 1 base, the J end lost 4 bases, and 8 bases lay between the germline ends.

The genes are TRBV5-1 and TRBJ1-1; D is possibly TRBD1 (6 bases). The V and J ends lost 2 bases and 6 bases respectively, with 14 bases between them. The CDR3 has 14 residues. Germline CDR1 and CDR2: SGHRS and YFSETQ. The CDR3 DNA is TGCGCCAGCAGCTTCCGGGACATGATTCCTGAAGCTTTCTTT. Encoded protein: CASSFRDMIPEAFF.

This chain uses TRBV20-1 with TRBJ2-5; D gene ambiguous. Trimming removed 2 bases at V and 5 bases at J, with 6 bases between. This CDR3 contains 11 residues. Germline V gene lookup returns CDR1 DFQATT and CDR2 SNEGSKA (reference sequence). CDR3 nucleotides: TGCAGTGCTAGATACGAGGAGACCCAGTACTTC. Its translation is CSARYEETQYF.

This clone showed up just a few times. The chain joins TRBV14 to TRBJ2-3; possible D gene TRBD1, 6 bases. Trimming removed 0 bases at V and 2 bases at J, with 18 bases between. CDR1 SGHDN and CDR2 FVKESK come from the germline V gene. The CDR3 extends over 18 amino acids. This chain's CDR3 is CASSQDVGAGAYTDTQYF. The CDR3 bases are TGTGCCAGCAGCCAAGATGTTGGGGCAGGGGCCTACACAGATACGCAGTATTTT.

The chain recombines TRBV4-2 with TRBJ1-1, with a possible D match to TRBD1 (6 bases). The CDR3 contains 14 residues. V lost 0 bases and J 10 bases, leaving 15 bases between the germline ends. The germline V gene encodes CDR1 LGHNA and CDR2 YNFKEQ. In DNA, the CDR3 is TGTGCCAGCAGCCAAGACGGGCAGGGGATGCGAGCTTTCTTT. As protein: CASSQDGQGMRAFF.

The J gene is TRBJ1-6, the V gene TRBV3-1 (or the pseudogene TRBV3-2); 8 bases are a match to TRBD1. This CDR3 is 14 amino acids long. CDR1 and CDR2 from the germline V gene are LGHDT and YNNKEL (reference sequence). The ends lost 3 bases at V and 9 bases at J; junction bases unmatched: 4. CDR3 residues: CASSQPGGSSPLHF. DNA of the CDR3: TGTGCCAGCAGCCAGCCAGGGGGCTCTTCACCCCTCCACTTT.

The V and J genes are TRBV7-4 and TRBJ2-7; 7 nucleotides match TRBD1. This CDR3 is built from 14 residues. Trimming at V came to 0 bases and at J to 4 bases, leaving 3 bases not matched to a gene. Germline lookup yields CDR1 SGHVT and CDR2 SQSDAQ. Here the CDR3 DNA reads TGTGCCAGCAGCTTAGCGGCCAGGGGGTACGAGCAGTACTTC. It is translated as CASSLAARGYEQYF.

V gene TRBV19 combines with J gene TRBJ1-4; D not resolved. CDR1 LNHDA and CDR2 SQIVND come from the germline V gene (reference sequence). Trimming shortened V by 6 bases and J by 3 bases, and 11 bases separated the two germline ends. The CDR3 has 14 amino acids. CDR3 DNA sequence: TGTGCCAGTAGCTACGGAGTAGCTAATGAAAAACTGTTTTTT. Protein: CASSYGVANEKLFF.